Below are 9 T cell receptor beta chains sequenced from a single sample in a study of T cells in narcolepsy. Produced via immunoSEQ multiplex PCR; TCRdb's table is partial and in-frame only. Of some 25,000 clones detected, more than 80% appear once; the ten largest clones hold roughly 1.4%. Sequencing was carried out using CD45RA- memory CD4+ T cells from PBMCs. The source is a human donor with narcolepsy.

This sequence joins TRBV5-1 and TRBJ2-7; TRBD2 matches 11 bases. Germline V gene data show CDR1 as SGHRS and CDR2 as YFSETQ. V gave up 5 bases and J gave up 4 bases; unmatched junction bases: 5. This CDR3 spans 14 amino acids. The CDR3 nucleotides are TGCGCCAGCAGGCCGGGACTAGCGGAATACGAGCAGTACTTC. Translating it yields CASRPGLAEYEQYF.

The V gene is TRBV7-6, the J gene TRBJ2-1; 15 bases agree with TRBD2. This CDR3 spans 19 amino acids. CDR1 and CDR2 from the germline V gene are SGHVS and FNYEAQ. V gave up 8 bases and J gave up 4 bases; unmatched junction bases: 15. CDR3 protein: CASGTSGTSGRNGYNEQFF. In DNA, the CDR3 is TGTGCCAGCGGGACCTCCGGGACTAGCGGGAGGAATGGGTACAATGAGCAGTTCTTC.

This rearrangement joins TRBV2 to TRBJ1-5; D perhaps matches TRBD1 (5 bases). The CDR3 has 13 residues. Per the germline V gene, CDR1 is SNHLY and CDR2 is FYNNEI. Between the trimmed V and J ends, which lost 7 bases and 0 bases, there was a span of 7 bases. The CDR3: CASMTDSNQPQHF. As DNA, the CDR3 is TGTGCCAGCATGACAGATAGCAATCAGCCCCAGCATTTT. The full variable domain, its missing parts supplied by reference TRBV2 and TRBJ1-5, is EPEVTQTPSHQVTQMGQEVILRCVPISNHLYFYWYRQILGQKVEFLVSFYNNEISEKSEIFDDQFSVERPDGSNFTLKIRSTKLEDSAMYFCASMTDSNQPQHFGDGTRLSIL.

The chain combines TRBV4-2 with TRBJ2-7; 8 bases line up with TRBD2. The length of the CDR3 is 16 residues. Trimming removed 0 bases from V and 2 bases from J; junction bases left unmatched: 6. Looked up from germline, CDR1 is LGHNA and CDR2 is YNFKEQ. The CDR3 DNA reads as TGTGCCAGCAGCCAAGAAGTAACGGGAGGGCCCTACGAGCAGTACTTC. Its translation is CASSQEVTGGPYEQYF.

This clone came up a few times. This sequence joins TRBV6-4 and TRBJ1-1; D perhaps matches TRBD1 (6 bases). CDR3 size: 14 residues. Trimming took 4 bases from V and 0 from J, leaving 9 bases between them. CDR1 MRHNA and CDR2 SNTAGT come from the germline V gene. The CDR3 reads CASSAQGMNTEAFF. In DNA form, the CDR3 reads TGTGCCAGCAGTGCCCAGGGGATGAACACTGAAGCTTTCTTT.

The CDR3 region has the DNA TGTGCCAGCAGCGTATCCGGGTCAACTGGGAGGGAAAAACTGTTTTTT. It is translated as CASSVSGSTGREKLFF. The chain uses TRBV9 and TRBJ1-4; no definite D call. The germline V gene encodes CDR1 SGDLS and CDR2 YYNGEE. CDR3 length: 16 residues. Trimming left V 1 base short and J 8 bases short, with 18 bases between.

The CDR3 sequence: CASSQPGLAGTINRGTDTQYF. In nucleotides, the CDR3 is TGCGCCAGCAGCCAACCAGGACTAGCGGGTACCATCAATCGTGGCACAGATACGCAGTATTTT. The rearrangement links TRBV4-1 to TRBJ2-3; 11 bases agree with TRBD2. V lost 2 bases and J lost 1; bases outside the gene matches: 17. Germline V gene sequence: CDR1 MGHRA, CDR2 YSYEKL. CDR3 length: 21 residues.

The V gene is TRBV5-1, the J gene TRBJ1-1; no firm D call. Germline V gives CDR1 SGHRS, CDR2 YFSETQ. V lost 4 bases and J 11 bases, leaving 15 bases between the germline ends. This CDR3 spans 12 amino acids. The CDR3 DNA follows: TGCGCCAGCAGCCCGGGTGGGGAGTCTGCTTTCTTT. Its protein product is CASSPGGESAFF.

The V gene is TRBV5-1, the J gene TRBJ2-7; 13 nucleotides align to TRBD2. From germline, CDR1 is SGHRS and CDR2 YFSETQ. The CDR3 totals 17 residues. The J segment lost 0 bases and the V segment lost 1 base, leaving 4 bases of the junction unmatched. The CDR3 here is CASSLTSGRGISYEQYF. In DNA, the CDR3 is TGCGCCAGCAGCTTGACTAGCGGGAGGGGGATCTCCTACGAGCAGTACTTC.